This entry is about one T cell receptor (beta chain). These data belong to a study of cytomegalovirus exposure and HLA in healthy donors. Clones were sequenced by immunoSEQ multiplex PCR, and TCRdb holds only the in-frame ones, with some missing. The table lists 150,000 to 200,000 clones, around 85% of them singletons. The CDR3 has 11 residues. The germline V gene has CDR1 MDHEN and CDR2 SYDVKM. Trimming stripped 6 bases from V and 1 base from J, with 3 bases between. The sequence came from a man in his late teens or twenties in good health and CMV-seropositive. This chain joins TRBV28 and TRBJ1-1, with D unresolved. Sequencing used PBMCs. CDR3: CASSWNTEAFF. The CDR3, as DNA: TGTGCCAGCAGCTGGAACACTGAAGCTTTCTTT.